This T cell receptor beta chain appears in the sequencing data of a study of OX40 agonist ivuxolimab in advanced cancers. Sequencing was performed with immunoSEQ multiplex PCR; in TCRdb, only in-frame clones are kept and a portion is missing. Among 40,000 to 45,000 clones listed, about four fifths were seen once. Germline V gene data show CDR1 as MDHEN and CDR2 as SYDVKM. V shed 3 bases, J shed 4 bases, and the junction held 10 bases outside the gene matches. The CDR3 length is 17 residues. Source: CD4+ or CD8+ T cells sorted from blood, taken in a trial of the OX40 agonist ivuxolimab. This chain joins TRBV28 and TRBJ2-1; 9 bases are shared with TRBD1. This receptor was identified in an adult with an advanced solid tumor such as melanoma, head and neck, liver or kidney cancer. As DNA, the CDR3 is TGTGCCAGCAGTTTGTCTTTCGCCGGGACAGGGTACAATGAGCAGTTCTTC. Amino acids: CASSLSFAGTGYNEQFF.